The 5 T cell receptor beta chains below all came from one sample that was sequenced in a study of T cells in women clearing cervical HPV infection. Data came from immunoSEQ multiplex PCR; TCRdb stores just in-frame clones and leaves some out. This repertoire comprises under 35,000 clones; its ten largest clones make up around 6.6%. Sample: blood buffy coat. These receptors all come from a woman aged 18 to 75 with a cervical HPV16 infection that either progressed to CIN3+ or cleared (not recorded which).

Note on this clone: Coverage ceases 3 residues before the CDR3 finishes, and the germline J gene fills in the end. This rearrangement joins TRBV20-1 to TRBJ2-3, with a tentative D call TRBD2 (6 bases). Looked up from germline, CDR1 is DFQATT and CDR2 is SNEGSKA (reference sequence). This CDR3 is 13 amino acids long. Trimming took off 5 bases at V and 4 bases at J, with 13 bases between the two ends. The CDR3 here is CSAPGGRADTQYF. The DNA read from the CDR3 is TGCAGTGCTCCCGGGGGAAGGGCAGATACG.

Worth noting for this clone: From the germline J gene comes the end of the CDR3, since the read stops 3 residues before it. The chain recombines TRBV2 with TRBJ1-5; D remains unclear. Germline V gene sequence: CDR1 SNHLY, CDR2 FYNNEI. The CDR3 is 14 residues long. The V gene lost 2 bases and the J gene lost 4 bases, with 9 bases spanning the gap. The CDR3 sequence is CASSEFRANQPQHF. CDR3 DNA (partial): TGTGCCAGCAGTGAATTTAGGGCAAATCAGCCC.

The CDR3 here is CASSELVGTGELFF. The sequenced part of the CDR3 DNA is TGTGCCAGCAGTGAATTGGTCGGCACCGGGGAG. V and J are TRBV6-1 and TRBJ2-2; D is unclear. The read halts 3 residues ahead of the CDR3 end, with the missing end drawn from the germline J gene. V shed 2 bases and J shed 4 bases, with 8 bases lying between them. This CDR3 has 14 amino acids. Germline CDR1 MNHNS, CDR2 SASEGT.

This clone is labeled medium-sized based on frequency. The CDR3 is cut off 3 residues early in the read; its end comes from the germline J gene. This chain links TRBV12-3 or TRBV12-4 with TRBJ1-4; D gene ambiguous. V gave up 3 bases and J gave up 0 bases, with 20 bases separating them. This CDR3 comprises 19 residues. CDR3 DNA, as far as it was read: TGTGCCAGCAGTTTTCGCTCATCTCCTACAGACCCAACTAATGAAAAA. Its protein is CASSFRSSPTDPTNEK. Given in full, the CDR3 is CASSFRSSPTDPTNEKLFF.

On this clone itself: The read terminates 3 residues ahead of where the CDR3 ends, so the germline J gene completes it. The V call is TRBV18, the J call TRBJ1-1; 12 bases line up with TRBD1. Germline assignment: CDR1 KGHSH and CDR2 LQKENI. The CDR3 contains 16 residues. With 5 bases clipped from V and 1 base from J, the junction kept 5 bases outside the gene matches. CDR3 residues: CASSSGQGAQNTEAFF. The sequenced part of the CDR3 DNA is TGTGCCAGCTCATCGGGACAGGGGGCGCAGAACACTGAA.